This TCR beta chain originates from a study of regulatory T cells in long-lasting Graves disease. CDR3 length equals 15 residues. Germline V gene lookup returns CDR1 SGHRS and CDR2 YFSETQ. Trimming left V 4 bases short and J 0 bases short, with 10 bases between. Researchers made TCR beta libraries by using iRepertoire HTBI primers and running Arm-PCR on CDR3 regions. Original analysis: Overall, samples carried 62 TRBV and 15 or so TRBJ segments. MiXCR was run by TCRdb on the multiplex PCR reads, yielding one entry per CDR3 protein. It is TCRdb's table, rather than the study itself, that gives the V and J calls and clone size. Of roughly 490,000 distinct CDR3 sequences detected, less than 25% appear once; the ten largest clones hold roughly 14%. This clonotype was found many times. The antigen is unknown. Time point denoted: persistent/refractory GD, antithyroid drugs over 5 years with positive TRAb. RNA extracted from PBMCs served as the sequencing template. A blood draw put around 9 milliliters of peripheral blood into EDTA tubes.

Study-level points and caveats: Favoring TRBV28, TRBJ1-2 and TRBJ2-5 was a feature seen in persistent disease. Less diverse TCR repertoires were seen in persistent Graves' patients than in newly diagnosed ones.

The specimen comprised peripheral blood mononuclear cells (PBMCs), sampled when the disease was refractory, from a patient treated with antithyroid drugs. The chain has TRBV5-1 and TRBJ1-4; D uncertain. This TCR derives from a female donor with Graves disease. DNA for the CDR3: TGCGCCAGCAGCAGCGGGGAAGCAACTAATGAAAAACTGTTTTTT. This sequence encodes CASSSGEATNEKLFF.